This T cell receptor (beta chain) was obtained from a study of CD8 T cells in Susac syndrome. An amount of RNA that ranged from about 0.45 to 1 ug was reverse transcribed with random hexamers. TCRdb analysed the immunoSEQ multiplex PCR reads with MiXCR anew, one entry per CDR3 protein. The data hold about 130,000 distinct CDR3 sequences, with approximately 94% observed a single time. The study sequenced TCR beta in blood CD8+ and CD4+ T cells. The multiple sclerosis controls comprised treatment-naive patients whose relapsing-remitting disease was stable or active. This CDR3 region has 14 residues. V lost 0 bases and J 0 bases, leaving 3 bases between the germline ends. Germline V gene sequence: CDR1 GTSNPN, CDR2 SVGIG (reference sequence).

The specimen sequenced was CD4+ T cells from PBMCs. This sequence originates from a human donor with multiple sclerosis. The J gene is TRBJ2-6, the V gene TRBV30; no clear D gene. The CDR3 spells CAWSVSSGANVLTF. The CDR3 DNA is TGTGCCTGGAGTGTTTCCTCTGGGGCCAACGTCCTGACTTTC.